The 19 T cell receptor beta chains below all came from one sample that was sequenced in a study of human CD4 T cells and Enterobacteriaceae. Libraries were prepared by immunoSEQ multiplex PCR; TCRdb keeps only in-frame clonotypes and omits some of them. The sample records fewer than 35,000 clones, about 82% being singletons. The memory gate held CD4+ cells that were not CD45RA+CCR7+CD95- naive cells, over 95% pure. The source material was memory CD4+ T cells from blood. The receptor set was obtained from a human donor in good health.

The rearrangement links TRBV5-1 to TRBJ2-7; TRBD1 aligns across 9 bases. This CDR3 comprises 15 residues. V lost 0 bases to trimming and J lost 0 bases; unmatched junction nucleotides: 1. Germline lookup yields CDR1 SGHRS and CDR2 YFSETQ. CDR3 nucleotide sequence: TGCGCCAGCAGCTTGGGGACAGGGGTCTCCTACGAGCAGTACTTC. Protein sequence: CASSLGTGVSYEQYF.

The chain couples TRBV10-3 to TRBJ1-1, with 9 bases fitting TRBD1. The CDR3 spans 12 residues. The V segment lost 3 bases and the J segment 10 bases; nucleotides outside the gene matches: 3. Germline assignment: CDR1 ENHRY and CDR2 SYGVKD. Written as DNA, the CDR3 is TGTGCCATCAGTGACTTACAGGGGGCAGCTTTCTTT. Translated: CAISDLQGAAFF.

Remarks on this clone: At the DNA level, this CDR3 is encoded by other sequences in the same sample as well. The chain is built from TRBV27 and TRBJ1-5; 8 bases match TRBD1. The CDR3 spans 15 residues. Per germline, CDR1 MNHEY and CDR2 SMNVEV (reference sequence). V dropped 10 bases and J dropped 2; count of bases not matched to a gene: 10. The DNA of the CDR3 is TGTGCCACCGGGACAGGAGGTAGGGGCAATCAGCCCCAGCATTTT. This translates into CATGTGGRGNQPQHF.

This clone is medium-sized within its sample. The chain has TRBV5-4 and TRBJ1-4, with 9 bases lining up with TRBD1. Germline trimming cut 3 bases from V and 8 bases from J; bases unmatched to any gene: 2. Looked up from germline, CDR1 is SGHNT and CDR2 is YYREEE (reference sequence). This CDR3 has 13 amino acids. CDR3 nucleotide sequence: TGTGCCAGCAGCTGGGACAGGGCCGAAAAACTGTTTTTT. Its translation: CASSWDRAEKLFF.

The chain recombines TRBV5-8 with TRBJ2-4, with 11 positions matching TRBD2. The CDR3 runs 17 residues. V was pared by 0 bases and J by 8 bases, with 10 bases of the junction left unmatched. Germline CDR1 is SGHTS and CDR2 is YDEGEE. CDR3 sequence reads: CASSLALTSGITDIQYF. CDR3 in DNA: TGTGCCAGCAGCTTGGCATTGACTAGCGGGATCACGGACATTCAGTACTTC.

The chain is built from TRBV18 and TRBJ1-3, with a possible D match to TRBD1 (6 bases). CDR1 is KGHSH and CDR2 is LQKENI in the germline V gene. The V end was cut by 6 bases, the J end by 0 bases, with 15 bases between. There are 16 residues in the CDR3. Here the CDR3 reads CASSLSGTSSGNTIYF. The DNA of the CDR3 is TGTGCCAGCTCCCTTTCAGGGACATCCTCTGGAAACACCATATATTTT.

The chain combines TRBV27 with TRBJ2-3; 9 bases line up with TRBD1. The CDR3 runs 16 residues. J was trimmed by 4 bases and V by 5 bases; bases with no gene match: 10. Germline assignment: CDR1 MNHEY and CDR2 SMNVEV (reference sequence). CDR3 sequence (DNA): TGTGCCAGCAGTACCGGACAGGGGAGGCCCGCAGATACGCAGTATTTT. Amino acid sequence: CASSTGQGRPADTQYF.

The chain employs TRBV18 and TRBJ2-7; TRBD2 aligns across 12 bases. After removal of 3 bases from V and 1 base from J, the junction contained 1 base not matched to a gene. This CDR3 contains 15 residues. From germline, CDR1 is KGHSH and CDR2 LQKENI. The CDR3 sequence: CASSPGLAGSYEQYF. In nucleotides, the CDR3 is TGTGCCAGCTCACCTGGACTAGCGGGATCCTACGAGCAGTACTTC.

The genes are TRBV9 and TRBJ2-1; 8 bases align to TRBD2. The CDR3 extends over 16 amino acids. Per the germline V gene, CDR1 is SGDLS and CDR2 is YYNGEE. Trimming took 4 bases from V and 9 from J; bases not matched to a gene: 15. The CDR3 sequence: CASSSRAGDLGFEQFF. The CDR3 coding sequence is TGTGCCAGCAGCTCCAGAGCGGGAGATTTAGGTTTTGAGCAGTTCTTC.

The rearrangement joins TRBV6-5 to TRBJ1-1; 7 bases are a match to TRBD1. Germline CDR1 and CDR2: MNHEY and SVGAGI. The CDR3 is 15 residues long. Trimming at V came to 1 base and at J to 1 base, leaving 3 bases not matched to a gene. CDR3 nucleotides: TGTGCCAGCAGTTACTATAGGACAGGGAACACTGAAGCTTTCTTT. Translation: CASSYYRTGNTEAFF.

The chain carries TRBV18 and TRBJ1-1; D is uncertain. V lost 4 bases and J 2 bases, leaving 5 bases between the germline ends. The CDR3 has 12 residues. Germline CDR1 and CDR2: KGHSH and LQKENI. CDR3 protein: CASSLFNTEAFF. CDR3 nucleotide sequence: TGTGCCAGCTCACTCTTTAACACTGAAGCTTTCTTT. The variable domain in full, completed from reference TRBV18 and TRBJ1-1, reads NAGVMQNPRHLVRRRGQEARLRCSPMKGHSHVYWYRQLPEEGLKFMVYLQKENIIDESGMPKERFSAEFPKEGPSILRIQQVVRGDSAAYFCASSLFNTEAFFGQGTRLTVV.

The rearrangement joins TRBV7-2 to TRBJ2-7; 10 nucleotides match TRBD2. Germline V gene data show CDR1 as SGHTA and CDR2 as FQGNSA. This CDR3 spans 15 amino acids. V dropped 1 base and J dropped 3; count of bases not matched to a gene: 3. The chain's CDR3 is CASSLVQREGYEQYF. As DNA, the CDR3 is TGTGCCAGCAGCTTAGTACAGCGGGAGGGCTACGAGCAGTACTTC.

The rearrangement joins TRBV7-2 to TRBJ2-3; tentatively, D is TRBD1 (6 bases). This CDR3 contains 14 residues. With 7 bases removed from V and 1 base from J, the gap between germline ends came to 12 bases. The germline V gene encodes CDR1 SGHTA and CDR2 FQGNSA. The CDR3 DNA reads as TGTGCCAGCACCCGAGGGGGAGGCACAGATACGCAGTATTTT. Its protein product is CASTRGGGTDTQYF.

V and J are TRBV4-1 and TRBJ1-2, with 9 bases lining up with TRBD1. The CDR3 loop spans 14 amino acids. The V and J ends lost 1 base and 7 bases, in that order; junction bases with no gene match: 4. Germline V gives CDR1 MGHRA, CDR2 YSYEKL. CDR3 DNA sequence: TGCGCCAGCAGCCAAGGGACAGGGGCCTCTGGCTACACCTTC. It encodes CASSQGTGASGYTF.

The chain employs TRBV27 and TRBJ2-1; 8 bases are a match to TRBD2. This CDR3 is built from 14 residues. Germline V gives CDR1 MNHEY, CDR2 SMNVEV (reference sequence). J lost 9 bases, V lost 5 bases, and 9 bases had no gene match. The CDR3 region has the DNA TGTGCCAGCAGTCCCCAGCGGGAGTATGTTGAGCAGTTCTTC. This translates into CASSPQREYVEQFF.

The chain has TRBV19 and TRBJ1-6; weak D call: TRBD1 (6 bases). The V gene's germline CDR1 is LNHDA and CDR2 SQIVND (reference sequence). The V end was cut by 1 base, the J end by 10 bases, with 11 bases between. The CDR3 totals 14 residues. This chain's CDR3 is CASSIGDTYSPLHF. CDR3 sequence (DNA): TGTGCCAGTAGTATAGGGGACACCTACTCACCCCTCCACTTT.

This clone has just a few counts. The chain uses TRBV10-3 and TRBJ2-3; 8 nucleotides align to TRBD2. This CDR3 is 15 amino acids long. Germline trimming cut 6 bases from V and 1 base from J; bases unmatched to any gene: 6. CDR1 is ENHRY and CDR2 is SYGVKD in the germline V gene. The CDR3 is CAIRSGTSGTDTQYF. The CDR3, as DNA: TGTGCCATCAGATCCGGGACTAGTGGCACAGATACGCAGTATTTT.

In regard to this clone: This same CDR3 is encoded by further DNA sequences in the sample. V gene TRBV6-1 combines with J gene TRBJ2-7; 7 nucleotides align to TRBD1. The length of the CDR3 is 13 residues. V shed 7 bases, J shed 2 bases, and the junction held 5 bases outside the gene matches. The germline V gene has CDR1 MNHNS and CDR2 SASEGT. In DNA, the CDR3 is TGTGCCAGCAAGGGGACAGCTACCTACGAGCAGTACTTC. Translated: CASKGTATYEQYF.

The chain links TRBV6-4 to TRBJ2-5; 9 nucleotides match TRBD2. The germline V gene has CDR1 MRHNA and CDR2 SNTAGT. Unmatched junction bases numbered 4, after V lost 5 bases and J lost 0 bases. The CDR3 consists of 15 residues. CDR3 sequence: CASSLSGGYQETQYF. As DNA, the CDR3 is TGTGCCAGCAGTCTTAGCGGGGGATACCAAGAGACCCAGTACTTC.